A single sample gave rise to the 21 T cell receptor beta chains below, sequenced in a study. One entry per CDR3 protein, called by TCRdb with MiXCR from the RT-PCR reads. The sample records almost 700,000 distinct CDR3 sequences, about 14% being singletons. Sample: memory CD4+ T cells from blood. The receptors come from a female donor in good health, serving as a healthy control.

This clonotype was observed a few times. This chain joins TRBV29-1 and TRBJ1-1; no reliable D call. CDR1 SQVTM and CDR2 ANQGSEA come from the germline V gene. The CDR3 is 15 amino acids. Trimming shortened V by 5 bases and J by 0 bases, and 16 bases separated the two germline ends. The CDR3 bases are TGCAGCGTTCTCGGAGGGCAAATTATGAACACTGAAGCTTTCTTT. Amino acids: CSVLGGQIMNTEAFF. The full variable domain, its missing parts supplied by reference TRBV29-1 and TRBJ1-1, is SAVISQKPSRDICQRGTSLTIQCQVDSQVTMMFWYRQQPGQSLTLIATANQGSEATYESGFVIDKFPISRPNLTFSTLTVSNMSPEDSSIYLCSVLGGQIMNTEAFFGQGTRLTVV.

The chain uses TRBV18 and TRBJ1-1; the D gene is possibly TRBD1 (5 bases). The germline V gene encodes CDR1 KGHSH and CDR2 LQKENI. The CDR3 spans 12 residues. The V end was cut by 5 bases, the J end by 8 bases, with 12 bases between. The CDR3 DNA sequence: TGTGCCAGCTCAGCTCCTCCAGGGGAAGCTTTCTTT. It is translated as CASSAPPGEAFF.

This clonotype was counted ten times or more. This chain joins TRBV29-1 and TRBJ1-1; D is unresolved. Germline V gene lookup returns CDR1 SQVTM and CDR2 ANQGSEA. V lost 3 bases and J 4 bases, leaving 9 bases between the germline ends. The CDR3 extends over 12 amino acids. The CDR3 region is CSVEDEGTEAFF. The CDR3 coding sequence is TGCAGCGTTGAGGACGAGGGCACTGAAGCTTTCTTT.

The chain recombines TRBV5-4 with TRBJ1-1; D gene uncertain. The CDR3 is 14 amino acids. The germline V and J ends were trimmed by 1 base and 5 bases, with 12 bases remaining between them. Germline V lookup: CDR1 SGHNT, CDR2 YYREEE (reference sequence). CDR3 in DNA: TGTGCCAGCAGCTTGAGGAGGGAAGGAACTGAAGCTTTCTTT. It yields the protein CASSLRREGTEAFF.

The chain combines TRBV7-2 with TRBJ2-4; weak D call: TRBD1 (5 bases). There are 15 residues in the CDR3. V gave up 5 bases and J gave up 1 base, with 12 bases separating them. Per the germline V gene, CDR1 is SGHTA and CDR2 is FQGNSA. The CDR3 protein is CASSTPRGAKNIQYF. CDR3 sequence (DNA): TGTGCCAGCAGCACTCCTAGGGGCGCCAAAAACATTCAGTACTTC.

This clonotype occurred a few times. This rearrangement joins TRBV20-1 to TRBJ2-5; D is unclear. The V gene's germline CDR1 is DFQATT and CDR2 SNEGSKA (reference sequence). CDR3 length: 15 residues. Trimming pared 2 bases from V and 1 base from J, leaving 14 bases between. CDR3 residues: CSARSPAPFQETQYF. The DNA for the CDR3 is TGCAGTGCTAGATCTCCGGCTCCTTTCCAAGAGACCCAGTACTTC.

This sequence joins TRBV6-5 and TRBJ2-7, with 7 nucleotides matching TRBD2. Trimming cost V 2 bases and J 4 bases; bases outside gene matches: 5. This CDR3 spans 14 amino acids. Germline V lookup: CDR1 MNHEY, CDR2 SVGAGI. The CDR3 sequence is CASSYRGLRYEQYF. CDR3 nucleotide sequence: TGTGCCAGCAGTTACAGGGGACTACGTTACGAGCAGTACTTC.

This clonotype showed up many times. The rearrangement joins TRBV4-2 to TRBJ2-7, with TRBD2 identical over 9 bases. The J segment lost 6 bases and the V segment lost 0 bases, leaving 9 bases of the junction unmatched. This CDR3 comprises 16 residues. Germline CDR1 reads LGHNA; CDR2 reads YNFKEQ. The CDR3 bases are TGTGCCAGCAGCCAAGAGGGGATGGGACTAGCTAGCGAGCAGTACTTC. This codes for CASSQEGMGLASEQYF.

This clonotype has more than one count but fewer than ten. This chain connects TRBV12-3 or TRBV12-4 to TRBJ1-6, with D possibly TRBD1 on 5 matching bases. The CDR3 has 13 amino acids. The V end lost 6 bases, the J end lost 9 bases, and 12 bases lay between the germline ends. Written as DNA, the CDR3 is TGTGCCAGCAGAGGACAATTCGGTTCACCCCTCCACTTT. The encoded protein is CASRGQFGSPLHF.

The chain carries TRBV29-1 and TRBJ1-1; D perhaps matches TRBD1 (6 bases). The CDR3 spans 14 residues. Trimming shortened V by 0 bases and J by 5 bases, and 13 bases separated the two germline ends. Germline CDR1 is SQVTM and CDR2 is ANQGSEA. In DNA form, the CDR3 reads TGCAGCGTTGAAGATCAAGGCAGGGGAACTGAAGCTTTCTTT. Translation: CSVEDQGRGTEAFF. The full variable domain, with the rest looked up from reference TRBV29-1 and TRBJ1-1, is SAVISQKPSRDICQRGTSLTIQCQVDSQVTMMFWYRQQPGQSLTLIATANQGSEATYESGFVIDKFPISRPNLTFSTLTVSNMSPEDSSIYLCSVEDQGRGTEAFFGQGTRLTVV.

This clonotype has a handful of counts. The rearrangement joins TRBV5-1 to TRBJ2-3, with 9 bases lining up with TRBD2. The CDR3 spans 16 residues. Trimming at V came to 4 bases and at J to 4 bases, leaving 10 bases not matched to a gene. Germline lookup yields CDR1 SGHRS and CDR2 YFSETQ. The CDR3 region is CASSPSQAGGADTQYF. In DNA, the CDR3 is TGCGCCAGCAGCCCTTCCCAGGCGGGAGGGGCAGATACGCAGTATTTT.

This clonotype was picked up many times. CDR3 in DNA: TGTGCCAGCAGCTTAGTAGTCCGAGACAGGGAAGGCTACACCTTC. Its translation: CASSLVVRDREGYTF. This rearrangement joins TRBV7-2 to TRBJ1-2; TRBD1 matches at 7 bases. With 1 base clipped from V and 8 bases from J, the junction kept 10 bases outside the gene matches. CDR1 is SGHTA and CDR2 is FQGNSA in the germline V gene. This CDR3 is built from 15 residues.

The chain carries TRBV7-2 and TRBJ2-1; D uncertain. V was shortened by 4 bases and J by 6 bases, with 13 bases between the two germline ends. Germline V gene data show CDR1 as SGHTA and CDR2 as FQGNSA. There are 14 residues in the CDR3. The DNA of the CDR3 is TGTGCCAGCAGCTCGTGGGGTTCGGGCAATGAGCAGTTCTTC. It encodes CASSSWGSGNEQFF.

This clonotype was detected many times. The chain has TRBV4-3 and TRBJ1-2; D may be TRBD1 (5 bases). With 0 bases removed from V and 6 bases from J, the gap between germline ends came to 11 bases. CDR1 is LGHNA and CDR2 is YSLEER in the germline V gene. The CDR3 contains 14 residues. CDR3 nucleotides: TGCGCCAGCAGCCAAGATCCCCAGGGAAATGGCTACACCTTC. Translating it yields CASSQDPQGNGYTF.

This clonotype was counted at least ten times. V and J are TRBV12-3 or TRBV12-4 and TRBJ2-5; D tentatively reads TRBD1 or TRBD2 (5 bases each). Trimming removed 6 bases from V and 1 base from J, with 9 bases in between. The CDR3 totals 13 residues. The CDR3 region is CASSRDLQETQYF. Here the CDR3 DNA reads TGTGCCAGCAGCAGGGACCTCCAAGAGACCCAGTACTTC.

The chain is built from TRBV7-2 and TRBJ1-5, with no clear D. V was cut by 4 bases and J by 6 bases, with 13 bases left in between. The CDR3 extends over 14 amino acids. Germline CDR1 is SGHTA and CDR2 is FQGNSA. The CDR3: CASSSSLGSQPQHF. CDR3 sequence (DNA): TGTGCCAGCAGCTCCTCCTTAGGGAGTCAGCCCCAGCATTTT.

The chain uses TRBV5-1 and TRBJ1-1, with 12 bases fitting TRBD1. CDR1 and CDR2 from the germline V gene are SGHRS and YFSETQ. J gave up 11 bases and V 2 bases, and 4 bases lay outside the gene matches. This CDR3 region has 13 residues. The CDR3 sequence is CASSFGDRGRAFF. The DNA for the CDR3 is TGCGCCAGCAGCTTTGGGGACAGGGGGCGCGCTTTCTTT. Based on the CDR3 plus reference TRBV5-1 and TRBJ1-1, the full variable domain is KAGVTQTPRYLIKTRGQQVTLSCSPISGHRSVSWYQQTPGQGLQFLFEYFSETQRNKGNFPGRFSGRQFSNSRSEMNVSTLELGDSALYLCASSFGDRGRAFFGQGTRLTVV.

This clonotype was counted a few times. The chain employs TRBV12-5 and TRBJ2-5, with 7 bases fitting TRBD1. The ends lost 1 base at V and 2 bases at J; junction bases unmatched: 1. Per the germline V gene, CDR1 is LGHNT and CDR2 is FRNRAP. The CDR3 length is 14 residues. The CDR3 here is CASGLGGQQETQYF. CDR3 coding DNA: TGTGCTAGTGGTTTGGGGGGACAGCAAGAGACCCAGTACTTC. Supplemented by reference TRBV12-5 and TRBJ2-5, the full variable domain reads DARVTQTPRHKVTEMGQEVTMRCQPILGHNTVFWYRQTMMQGLELLAYFRNRAPLDDSGMPKDRFSAEMPDATLATLKIQPSEPRDSAVYFCASGLGGQQETQYFGPGTRLLVL.

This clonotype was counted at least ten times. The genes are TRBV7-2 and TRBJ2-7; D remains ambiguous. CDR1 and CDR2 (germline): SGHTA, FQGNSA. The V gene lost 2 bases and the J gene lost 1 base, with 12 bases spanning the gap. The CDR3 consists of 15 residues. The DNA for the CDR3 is TGTGCCAGCAGCTTAAACGGCGCAAATTCCTACGAGCAGTACTTC. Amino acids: CASSLNGANSYEQYF. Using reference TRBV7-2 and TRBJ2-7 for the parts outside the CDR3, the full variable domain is GAGVSQSPSNKVTEKGKDVELRCDPISGHTALYWYRQSLGQGLEFLIYFQGNSAPDKSGLPSDRFSAERTGGSVSTLTIQRTQQEDSAVYLCASSLNGANSYEQYFGPGTRLTVT.

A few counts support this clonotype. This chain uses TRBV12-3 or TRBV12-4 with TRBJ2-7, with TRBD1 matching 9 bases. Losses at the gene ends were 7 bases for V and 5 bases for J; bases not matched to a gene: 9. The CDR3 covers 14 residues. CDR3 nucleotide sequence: TGTGCCAGCACCCCGGGACAGGGTTTCGACGAGCAGTACTTC. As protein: CASTPGQGFDEQYF.

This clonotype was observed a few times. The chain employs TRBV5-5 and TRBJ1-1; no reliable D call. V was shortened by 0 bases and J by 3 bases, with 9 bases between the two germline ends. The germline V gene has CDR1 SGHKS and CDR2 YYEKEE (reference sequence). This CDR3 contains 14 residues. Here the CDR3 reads CASSLVSAYTEAFF. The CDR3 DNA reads TGTGCCAGCAGCTTGGTTTCGGCCTACACTGAAGCTTTCTTT.